The 9 T cell receptor beta chains presented below share a single source sample, sequenced in a study of blood T cell repertoires in COVID-19. Assay: immunoSEQ multiplex PCR; the TCRdb copy retains only in-frame clones and omits some. The sample holds fewer than 70,000 clones, about 92% seen once. The material sequenced was peripheral blood. These receptors came from a man aged 45 to 65 with active COVID-19.

The chain employs TRBV4-2 and TRBJ2-5; maybe TRBD2 (5 bases). Germline CDR1 reads LGHNA; CDR2 reads YNFKEQ. The ends were cut back, 2 bases at V and 2 bases at J, with 21 bases in the middle. This CDR3 contains 18 residues. CDR3 protein: CASSQNPSGTGNQETQYF. For the CDR3, the DNA is TGTGCCAGCAGCCAAAACCCCTCGGGAACCGGGAATCAAGAGACCCAGTACTTC.

The chain uses TRBV5-4 and TRBJ1-2; possibly TRBD1 for D (6 bases). CDR1 and CDR2 from the germline V gene are SGHNT and YYREEE (reference sequence). The CDR3 has 18 amino acids. V lost 5 bases and J 2 bases, leaving 25 bases between the germline ends. The CDR3 loop reads CASRRGYRDPPANYGYTF. CDR3 coding DNA: TGTGCCAGCAGAAGGGGTTACAGGGACCCCCCGGCCAACTATGGCTACACCTTC.

This chain joins TRBV5-1 and TRBJ2-2; no reliable D call. V was cut by 5 bases and J by 5 bases, with 16 bases left in between. Germline-derived CDR1 and CDR2 are SGHRS and YFSETQ. This CDR3 is 15 amino acids long. CDR3 nucleotide sequence: TGCGCCAGCAGACCTGGTATCACAGAGACCGGGGAGCTGTTTTTT. Translation: CASRPGITETGELFF.

The chain combines TRBV6-6 with TRBJ1-5, with D possibly matching TRBD1 (5 bases). This CDR3 is built from 17 residues. The ends were cut back, 5 bases at V and 0 bases at J, with 17 bases in the middle. The germline V gene encodes CDR1 MNHNY and CDR2 SVGAGI (reference sequence). The CDR3 DNA reads as TGTGCCAGCAGTCCGGACAAGCCCCCTTATAGCAATCAGCCCCAGCATTTT. Translating it yields CASSPDKPPYSNQPQHF.

The rearrangement joins TRBV29-1 to TRBJ1-1; 9 bases line up with TRBD1. V was clipped by 6 bases and J by 1 base; unmatched bases: 6. The germline CDR1 and CDR2 sequences are SQVTM and ANQGSEA. The CDR3 length is 14 residues. The CDR3 DNA follows: TGCAGCGTAGTCAACAGGGGGCGGAACACTGAAGCTTTCTTT. This encodes CSVVNRGRNTEAFF.

This chain connects TRBV7-2 to TRBJ2-7; 7 bases align to TRBD1. The CDR3 is 14 amino acids. Germline CDR1 reads SGHTA; CDR2 reads FQGNSA. V trimming: 5 bases; J trimming: 3 bases; junction bases outside the gene matches: 7. Here the CDR3 DNA reads TGTGCCAGCAGCACCACGGGACAGTTCTACGAGCAGTACTTC. It translates to CASSTTGQFYEQYF.

The chain combines TRBV5-1 with TRBJ1-2; 12 bases line up with TRBD1. The CDR3 has 17 residues. CDR1 and CDR2 from the germline V gene are SGHRS and YFSETQ. Trimming at V came to 4 bases and at J to 7 bases, leaving 14 bases not matched to a gene. CDR3 sequence (DNA): TGCGCCAGCAGCCCTCAAATTCCGGGACAGGGGGCAGGTGGCTACACCTTC. This sequence encodes CASSPQIPGQGAGGYTF.

V and J are TRBV5-5 and TRBJ1-4; 9 bases fit TRBD1. Germline V CDR1 and CDR2: SGHKS, YYEKEE (reference sequence). The CDR3 totals 13 residues. The V gene end was trimmed by 10 bases and the J gene end by 6 bases; junction bases not matched to a gene: 7. The CDR3 DNA reads as TGTGCCGGGGCAAGGGACAGGGATGAAAAACTGTTTTTT. The encoded protein is CAGARDRDEKLFF. The full variable domain, rest sourced from reference TRBV5-5 and TRBJ1-4, is DAGVTQSPTHLIKTRGQQVTLRCSPISGHKSVSWYQQVLGQGPQFIFQYYEKEERGRGNFPDRFSARQFPNYSSELNVNALLLGDSALYLCAGARDRDEKLFFGSGTQLSVL.

The J gene is TRBJ1-5, the V gene TRBV6-7, with D possibly TRBD1 on 6 matching bases. TRBV6-7 is flagged as an ORF with uncertain function. Trimming pared 8 bases from V and 0 bases from J, leaving 11 bases between. The CDR3 totals 14 residues. CDR3 in DNA: TGTGCCAGCCCACAGACAGGTAGCAATCAGCCCCAGCATTTT. Amino acids: CASPQTGSNQPQHF.